What follows describes a single TCR beta chain. The record originates from a study of blood T cell repertoires in COVID-19. Study information: The origin of the acute and convalescent COVID-19 samples was the United States, Italy and Spain. In each case, the material was cDNA or gDNA derived from T cells, B-cell-depleted T cells, or PBMCs.

Original processing notes: Cell counts per sample came from amplifying reference gene primers. Here immunoSEQ multiplex PCR was the method, and the copy in TCRdb shows in-frame clones only, minus some. Clone size and V and J calls were adopted from that table, with D and trimming inferred from the DNA. The sample shows about 40,000 clones, approximately 86% of them seen only once. The sequencing sample was made of peripheral blood. The receptor's source is a man between 45 and 60 years old in a cohort sampled during active COVID-19.

This chain's CDR3 is CASSDHGSNTEAFF. The CDR3 bases are TGTGCCAGCAGTGATCACGGGTCGAACACTGAAGCTTTCTTT. The chain joins TRBV25-1 to TRBJ1-1; D gene unclear. Trimming pared 3 bases from V and 1 base from J, leaving 9 bases between. This CDR3 is 14 amino acids long. Germline CDR1 and CDR2: MGHDK and SYGVNS.